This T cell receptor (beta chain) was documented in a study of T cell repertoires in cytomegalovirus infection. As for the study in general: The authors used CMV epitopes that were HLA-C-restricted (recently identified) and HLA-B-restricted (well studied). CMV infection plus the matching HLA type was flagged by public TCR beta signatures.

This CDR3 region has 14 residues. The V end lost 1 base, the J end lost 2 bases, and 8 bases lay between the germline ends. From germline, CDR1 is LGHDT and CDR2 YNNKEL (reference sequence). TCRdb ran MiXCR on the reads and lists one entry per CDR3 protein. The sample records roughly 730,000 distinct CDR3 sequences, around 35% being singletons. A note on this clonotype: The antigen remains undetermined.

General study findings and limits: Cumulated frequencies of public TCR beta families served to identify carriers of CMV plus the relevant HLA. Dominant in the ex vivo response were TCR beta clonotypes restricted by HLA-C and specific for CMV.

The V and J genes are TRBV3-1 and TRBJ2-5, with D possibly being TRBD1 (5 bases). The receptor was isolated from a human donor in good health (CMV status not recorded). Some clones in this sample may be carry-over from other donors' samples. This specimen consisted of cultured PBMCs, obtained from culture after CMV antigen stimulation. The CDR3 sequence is CASSQVGQQETQYF. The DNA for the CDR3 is TGTGCCAGCAGCCAAGTGGGGCAGCAAGAGACCCAGTACTTC.